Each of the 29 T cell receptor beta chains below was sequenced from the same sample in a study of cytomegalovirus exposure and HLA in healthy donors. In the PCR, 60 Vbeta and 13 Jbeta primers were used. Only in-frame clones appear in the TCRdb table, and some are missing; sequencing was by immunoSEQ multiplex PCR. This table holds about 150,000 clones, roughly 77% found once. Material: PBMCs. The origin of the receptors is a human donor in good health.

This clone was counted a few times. CDR3 in amino acids: CASSSGRYQPQHF. The CDR3 nucleotides are TGTGCCAGCAGCTCAGGGCGTTATCAGCCCCAGCATTTT. The V call is TRBV5-6, the J call TRBJ1-5; D might be TRBD1 (5 bases). The ends were cut back, 3 bases at V and 5 bases at J, with 9 bases in the middle. Germline CDR1 and CDR2: SGHDT and YYEEEE. The CDR3 extends over 13 amino acids.

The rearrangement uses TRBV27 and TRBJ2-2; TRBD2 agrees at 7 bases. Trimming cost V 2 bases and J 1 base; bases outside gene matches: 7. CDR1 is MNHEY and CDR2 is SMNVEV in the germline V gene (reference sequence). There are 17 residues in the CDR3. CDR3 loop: CASSLIAGAKNTGELFF. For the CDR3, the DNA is TGTGCCAGCAGTTTAATTGCGGGAGCAAAGAACACCGGGGAGCTGTTTTTT.

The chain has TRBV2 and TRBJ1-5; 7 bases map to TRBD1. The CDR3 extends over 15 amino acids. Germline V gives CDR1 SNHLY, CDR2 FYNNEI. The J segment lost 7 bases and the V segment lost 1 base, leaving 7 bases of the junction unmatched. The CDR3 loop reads CASSEGDRVGQPQHF. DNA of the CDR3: TGTGCCAGCAGTGAAGGCGACAGGGTTGGACAGCCCCAGCATTTT.

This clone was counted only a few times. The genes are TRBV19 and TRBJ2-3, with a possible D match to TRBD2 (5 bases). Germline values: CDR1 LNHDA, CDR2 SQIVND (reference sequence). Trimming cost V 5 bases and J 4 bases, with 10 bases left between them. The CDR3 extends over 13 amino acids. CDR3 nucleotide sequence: TGTGCCAGTAGTGGAGGCCTGGCAGATACGCAGTATTTT. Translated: CASSGGLADTQYF. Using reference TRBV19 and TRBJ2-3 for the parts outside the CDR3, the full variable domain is DGGITQSPKYLFRKEGQNVTLSCEQNLNHDAMYWYRQDPGQGLRLIYYSQIVNDFQKGDIAEGYSVSREKKESFPLTVTSAQKNPTAFYLCASSGGLADTQYFGPGTRLTVL.

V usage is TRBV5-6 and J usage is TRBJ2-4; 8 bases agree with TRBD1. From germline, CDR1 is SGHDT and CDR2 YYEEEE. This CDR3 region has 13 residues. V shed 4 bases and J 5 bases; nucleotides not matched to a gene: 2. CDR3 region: CASSLQGENIQYF. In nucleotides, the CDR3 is TGTGCCAGCAGCCTACAGGGGGAAAACATTCAGTACTTC. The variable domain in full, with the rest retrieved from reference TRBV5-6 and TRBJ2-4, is DAGVTQSPTHLIKTRGQQVTLRCSPKSGHDTVSWYQQALGQGPQFIFQYYEEEERQRGNFPDRFSGHQFPNYSSELNVNALLLGDSALYLCASSLQGENIQYFGAGTRLSVL.

CDR3 region: CSVSVGAVTEAFF. The CDR3 coding sequence is TGCAGCGTTTCTGTTGGGGCGGTCACTGAAGCTTTCTTT. The chain has TRBV29-1 and TRBJ1-1, with D perhaps TRBD1 (5 bases). CDR1 and CDR2 from the germline V gene are SQVTM and ANQGSEA. The CDR3 runs to 13 residues. V was shortened by 5 bases and J by 4 bases, with 14 bases between the two germline ends.

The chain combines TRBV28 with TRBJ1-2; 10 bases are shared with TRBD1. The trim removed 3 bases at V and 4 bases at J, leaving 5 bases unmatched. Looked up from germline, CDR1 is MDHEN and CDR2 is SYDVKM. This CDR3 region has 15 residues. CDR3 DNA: TGTGCCAGCAGTTTTGACAGGGGGCGGGGCTATGGCTACACCTTC. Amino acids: CASSFDRGRGYGYTF.

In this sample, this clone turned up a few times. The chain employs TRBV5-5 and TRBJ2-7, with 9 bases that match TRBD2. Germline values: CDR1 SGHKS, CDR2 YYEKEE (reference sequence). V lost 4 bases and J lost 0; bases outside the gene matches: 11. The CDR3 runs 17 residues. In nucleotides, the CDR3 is TGTGCCAGCAGCGCCCAGGGAATTAGCGGGAGCTCCTACGAGCAGTACTTC. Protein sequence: CASSAQGISGSSYEQYF.

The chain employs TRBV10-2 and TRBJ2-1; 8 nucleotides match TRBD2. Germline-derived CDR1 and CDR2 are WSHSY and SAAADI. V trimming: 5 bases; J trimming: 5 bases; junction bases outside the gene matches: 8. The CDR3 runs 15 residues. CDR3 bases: TGCGCCAGCAGTCCCGCCGGACTAGCCGACAATGAGCAGTTCTTC. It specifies CASSPAGLADNEQFF.

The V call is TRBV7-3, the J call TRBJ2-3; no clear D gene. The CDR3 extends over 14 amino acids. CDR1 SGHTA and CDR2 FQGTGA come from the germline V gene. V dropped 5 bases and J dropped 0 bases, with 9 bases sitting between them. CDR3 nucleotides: TGTGCCAGCAGCCCACAGCACAGCACAGATACGCAGTATTTT. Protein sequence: CASSPQHSTDTQYF.

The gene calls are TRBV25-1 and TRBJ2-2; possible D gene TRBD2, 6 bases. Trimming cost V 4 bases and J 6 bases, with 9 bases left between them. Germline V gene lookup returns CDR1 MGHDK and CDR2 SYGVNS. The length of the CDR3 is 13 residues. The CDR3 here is CASSGGTPGELFF. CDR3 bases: TGTGCCAGCAGTGGCGGGACTCCCGGGGAGCTGTTTTTT.

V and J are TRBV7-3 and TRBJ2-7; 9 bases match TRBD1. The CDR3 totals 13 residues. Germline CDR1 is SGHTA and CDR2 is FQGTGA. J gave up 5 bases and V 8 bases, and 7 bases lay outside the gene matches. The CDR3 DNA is TGTGCCAGCGCTTGGACAGGGGAACACGAGCAGTACTTC. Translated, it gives CASAWTGEHEQYF.

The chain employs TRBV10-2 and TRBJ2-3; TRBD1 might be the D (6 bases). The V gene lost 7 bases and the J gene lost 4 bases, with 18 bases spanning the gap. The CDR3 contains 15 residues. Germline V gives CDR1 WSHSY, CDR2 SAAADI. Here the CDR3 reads CASKWQGHGADTQYF. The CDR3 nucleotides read TGCGCCAGCAAGTGGCAGGGGCACGGGGCAGATACGCAGTATTTT.

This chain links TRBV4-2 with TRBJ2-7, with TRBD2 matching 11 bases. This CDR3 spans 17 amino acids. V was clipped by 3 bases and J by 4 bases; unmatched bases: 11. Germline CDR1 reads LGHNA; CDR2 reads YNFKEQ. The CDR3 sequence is CASSHNPGLAATYEQYF. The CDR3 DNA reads TGTGCCAGCAGCCATAACCCGGGACTAGCGGCAACTTACGAGCAGTACTTC.

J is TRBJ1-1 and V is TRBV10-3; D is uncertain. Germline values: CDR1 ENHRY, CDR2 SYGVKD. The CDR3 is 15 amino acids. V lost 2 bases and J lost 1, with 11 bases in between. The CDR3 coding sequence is TGTGCCATCAGTGAGGGGCCCGCAGCGAACACTGAAGCTTTCTTT. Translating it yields CAISEGPAANTEAFF.

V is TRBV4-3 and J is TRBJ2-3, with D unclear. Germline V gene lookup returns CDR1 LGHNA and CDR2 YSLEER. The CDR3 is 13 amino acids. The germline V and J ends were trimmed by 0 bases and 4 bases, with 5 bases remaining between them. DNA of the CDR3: TGCGCCAGCAGCCAAGATCGTCCAGATACGCAGTATTTT. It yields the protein CASSQDRPDTQYF.

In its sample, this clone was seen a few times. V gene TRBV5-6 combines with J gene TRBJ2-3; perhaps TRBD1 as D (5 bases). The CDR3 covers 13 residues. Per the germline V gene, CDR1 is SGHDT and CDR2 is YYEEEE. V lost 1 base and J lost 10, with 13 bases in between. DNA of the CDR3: TGTGCCAGCAGCTTGTACGACAGTGGGGCGCAGTATTTT. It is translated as CASSLYDSGAQYF. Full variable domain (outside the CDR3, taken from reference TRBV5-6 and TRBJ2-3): DAGVTQSPTHLIKTRGQQVTLRCSPKSGHDTVSWYQQALGQGPQFIFQYYEEEERQRGNFPDRFSGHQFPNYSSELNVNALLLGDSALYLCASSLYDSGAQYFGPGTRLTVL.

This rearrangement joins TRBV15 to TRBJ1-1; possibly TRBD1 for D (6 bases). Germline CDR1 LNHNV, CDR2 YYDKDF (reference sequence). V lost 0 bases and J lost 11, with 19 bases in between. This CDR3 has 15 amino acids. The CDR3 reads CATSRDGAGGAWAFF. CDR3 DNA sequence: TGTGCCACCAGCAGAGATGGCGCGGGGGGGGCATGGGCTTTCTTT. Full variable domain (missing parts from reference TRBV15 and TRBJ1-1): DAMVIQNPRYQVTQFGKPVTLSCSQTLNHNVMYWYQQKSSQAPKLLFHYYDKDFNNEADTPDNFQSRRPNTSFCFLDIRSPGLGDTAMYLCATSRDGAGGAWAFFGQGTRLTVV.

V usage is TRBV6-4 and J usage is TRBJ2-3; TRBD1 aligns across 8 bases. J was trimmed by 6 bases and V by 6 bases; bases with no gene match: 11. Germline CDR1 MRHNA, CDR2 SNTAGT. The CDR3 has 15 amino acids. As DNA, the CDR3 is TGTGCCAGCAGCGCCGGGACAGGTCTTTTGGATACGCAGTATTTT. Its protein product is CASSAGTGLLDTQYF.

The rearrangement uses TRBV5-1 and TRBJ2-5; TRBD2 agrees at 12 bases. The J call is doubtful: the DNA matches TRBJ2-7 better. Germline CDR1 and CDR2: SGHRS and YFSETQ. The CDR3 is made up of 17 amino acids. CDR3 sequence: CASSLATSGSYPYEQYF. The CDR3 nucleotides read TGCGCCAGCAGCTTGGCGACTAGCGGGAGCTACCCCTACGAGCAGTACTTC.

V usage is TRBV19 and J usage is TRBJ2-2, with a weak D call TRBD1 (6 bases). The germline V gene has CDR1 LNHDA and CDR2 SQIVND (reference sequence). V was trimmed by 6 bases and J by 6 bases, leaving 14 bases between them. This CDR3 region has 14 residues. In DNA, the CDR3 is TGTGCCAGTAGACAACAGGGTGAGGCCGGGGAGCTGTTTTTT. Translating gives CASRQQGEAGELFF.

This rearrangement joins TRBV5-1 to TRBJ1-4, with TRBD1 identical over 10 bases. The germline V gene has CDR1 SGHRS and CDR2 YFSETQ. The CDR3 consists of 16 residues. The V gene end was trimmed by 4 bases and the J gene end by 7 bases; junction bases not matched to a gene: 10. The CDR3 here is CASSAGTGALIEKLFF. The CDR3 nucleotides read TGCGCCAGCAGCGCAGGGACAGGGGCATTGATTGAAAAACTGTTTTTT.

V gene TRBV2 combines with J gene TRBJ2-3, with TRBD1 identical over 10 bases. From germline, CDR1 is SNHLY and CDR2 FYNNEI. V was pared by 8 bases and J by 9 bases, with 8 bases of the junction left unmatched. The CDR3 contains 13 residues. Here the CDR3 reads CASDSGTGVTQYF. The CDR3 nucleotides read TGTGCCAGCGACTCCGGGACAGGGGTAACGCAGTATTTT.

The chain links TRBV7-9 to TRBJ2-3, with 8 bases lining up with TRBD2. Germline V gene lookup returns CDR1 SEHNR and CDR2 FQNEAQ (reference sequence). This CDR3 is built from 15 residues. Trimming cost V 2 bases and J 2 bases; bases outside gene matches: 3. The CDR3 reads CASSLMREATDTQYF. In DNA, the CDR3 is TGTGCCAGCAGCTTAATGCGGGAGGCCACAGATACGCAGTATTTT.

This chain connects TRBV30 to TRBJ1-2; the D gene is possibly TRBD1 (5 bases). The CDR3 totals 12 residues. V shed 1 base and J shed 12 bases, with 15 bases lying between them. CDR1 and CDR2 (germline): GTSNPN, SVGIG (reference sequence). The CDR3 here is CAWSEGWEGNTF. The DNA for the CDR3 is TGTGCCTGGAGTGAAGGTTGGGAGGGGAACACCTTC.

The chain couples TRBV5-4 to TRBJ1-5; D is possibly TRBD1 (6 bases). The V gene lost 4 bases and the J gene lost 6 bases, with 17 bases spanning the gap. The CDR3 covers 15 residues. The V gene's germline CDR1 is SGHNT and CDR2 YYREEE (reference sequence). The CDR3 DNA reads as TGTGCCAGCAGCCCTCACCCAGGGGCTGGTCAGCCCCAGCATTTT. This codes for CASSPHPGAGQPQHF.

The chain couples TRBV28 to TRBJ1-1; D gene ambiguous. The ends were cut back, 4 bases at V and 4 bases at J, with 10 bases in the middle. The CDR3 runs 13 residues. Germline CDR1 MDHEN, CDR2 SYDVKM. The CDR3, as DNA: TGTGCCAGCAGTTCACCACAGCCCACTGAAGCTTTCTTT. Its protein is CASSSPQPTEAFF.

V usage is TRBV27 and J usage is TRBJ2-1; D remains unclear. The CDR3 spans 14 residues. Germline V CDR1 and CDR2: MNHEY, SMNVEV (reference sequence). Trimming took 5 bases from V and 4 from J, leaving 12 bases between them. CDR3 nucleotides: TGTGCCAGCAGTCCCATTGCCGGTTACAATGAGCAGTTCTTC. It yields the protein CASSPIAGYNEQFF.

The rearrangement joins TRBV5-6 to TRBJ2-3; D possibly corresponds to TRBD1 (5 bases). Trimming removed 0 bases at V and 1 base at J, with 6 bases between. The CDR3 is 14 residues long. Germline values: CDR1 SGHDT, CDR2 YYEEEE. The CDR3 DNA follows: TGTGCCAGCAGCTTGGTACAGGGCACAGATACGCAGTATTTT. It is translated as CASSLVQGTDTQYF. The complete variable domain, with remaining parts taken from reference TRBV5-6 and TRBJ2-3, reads DAGVTQSPTHLIKTRGQQVTLRCSPKSGHDTVSWYQQALGQGPQFIFQYYEEEERQRGNFPDRFSGHQFPNYSSELNVNALLLGDSALYLCASSLVQGTDTQYFGPGTRLTVL.